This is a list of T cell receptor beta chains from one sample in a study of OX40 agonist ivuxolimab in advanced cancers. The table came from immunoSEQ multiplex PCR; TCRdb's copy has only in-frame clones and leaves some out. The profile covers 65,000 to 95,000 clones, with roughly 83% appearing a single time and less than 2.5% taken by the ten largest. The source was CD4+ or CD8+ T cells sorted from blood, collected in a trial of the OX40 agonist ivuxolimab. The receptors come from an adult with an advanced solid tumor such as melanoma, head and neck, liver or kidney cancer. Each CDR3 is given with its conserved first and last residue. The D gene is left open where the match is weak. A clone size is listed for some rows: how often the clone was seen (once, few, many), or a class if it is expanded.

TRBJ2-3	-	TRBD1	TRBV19	TGTGCCAGTAGCCAGGGGGTAGATACGCAGTATTTT	CASSQGVDTQYF
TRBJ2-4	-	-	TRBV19	TGTGCCAGTAGCGACCCCGGGGGGACAGCAAGAAACATTCAGTACTTC	CASSDPGGTARNIQYF
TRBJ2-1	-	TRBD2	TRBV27	TGTGCCAGCAGTACCCCGACTAGCGGGACTCGAGATGAGCAGTTCTTC	CASSTPTSGTRDEQFF
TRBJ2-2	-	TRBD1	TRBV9	TGTGCCAGCAGCGTAGAGAACGGGACAGACAACACCGGGGAGCTGTTTTTT	CASSVENGTDNTGELFF
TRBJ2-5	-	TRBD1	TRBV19	TGTGCCAGTAGCACCGGGACAGGAGGGGAGACCCAGTACTTC	CASSTGTGGETQYF
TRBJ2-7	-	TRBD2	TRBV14	TGTGCCAGCAGCGTTAGACTAGCGGGAGTGGGCGAGCAGTACTTC	CASSVRLAGVGEQYF
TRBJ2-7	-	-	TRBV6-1	TGTGCCAGCAGTGAAGCGGGGTACGAGCAGTACTTC	CASSEAGYEQYF
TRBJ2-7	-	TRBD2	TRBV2	TGTGCCAGCACCAACCGAGGTCGGCTAGCGGTCTACGAGCAGTACTTC	CASTNRGRLAVYEQYF
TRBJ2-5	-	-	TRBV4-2	TGTGCCAGCAGCCTCAAGGAGGAGACCCAGTACTTC	CASSLKEETQYF
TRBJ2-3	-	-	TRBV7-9	TGTGCCAGCACACAGCGGGCCACAGATACGCAGTATTTT	CASTQRATDTQYF
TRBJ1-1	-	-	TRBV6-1	TGTGCCAGCAGTGAACACCAGAACACTGAAGCTTTCTTT	CASSEHQNTEAFF
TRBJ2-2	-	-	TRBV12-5	TGTGCTAGTGCCCTCATGGGGGCCGGGGAGCTGTTTTTT	CASALMGAGELFF
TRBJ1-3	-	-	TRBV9	TGTGCCAGCAGCGTAAAGGGGCCGACCTCTGGAAACACCATATATTTT	CASSVKGPTSGNTIYF
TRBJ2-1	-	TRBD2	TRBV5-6	TGTGCCAGCCTTCGCGATAGCGGGGGGGCCTACAATGAGCAGTTCTTC	CASLRDSGGAYNEQFF
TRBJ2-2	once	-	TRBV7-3	TGTGCCAGCAGCTTAAGGGTTGGGGAGCCGTCAAACACCGGGGAGCTGTTTTTT	CASSLRVGEPSNTGELFF
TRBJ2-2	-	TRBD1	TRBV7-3	TGTGCCAGCAGCCCTCAGGGACAGGGGGCGCGGGAGCTGTTTTTT	CASSPQGQGARELFF